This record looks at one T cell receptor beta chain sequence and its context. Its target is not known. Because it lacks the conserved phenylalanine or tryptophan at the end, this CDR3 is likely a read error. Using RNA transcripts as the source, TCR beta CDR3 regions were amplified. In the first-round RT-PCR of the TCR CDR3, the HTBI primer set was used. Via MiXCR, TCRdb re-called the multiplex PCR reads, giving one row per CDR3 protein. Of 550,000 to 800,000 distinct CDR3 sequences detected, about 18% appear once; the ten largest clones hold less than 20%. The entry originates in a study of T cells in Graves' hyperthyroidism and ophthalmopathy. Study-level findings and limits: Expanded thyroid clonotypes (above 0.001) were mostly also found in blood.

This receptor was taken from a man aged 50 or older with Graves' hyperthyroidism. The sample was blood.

The DNA for the CDR3 is TGTGCCAGCCAATCGGGACTAGCGGACGAGCAGTACCTC. It yields the protein CASQSGLADEQYL. This chain connects TRBV7-8 to TRBJ2-7; 11 bases match TRBD2. Germline CDR1 is SGHVS and CDR2 is FQNEAQ. V lost 8 bases, J lost 5 bases, and 5 bases stayed unmatched. The CDR3 runs 13 residues.